This T cell receptor beta chain was recovered during a study of cytomegalovirus exposure and HLA in healthy donors. Notes on the study in general: Later genetic work tied a missense DCLRE1C variant to beta-chain V and J trimming.

The PCR used 60 Vbeta and 13 Jbeta primers. Some clones are missing from TCRdb's copy, which holds only in-frame ones; the method was immunoSEQ multiplex PCR. The sample contains 110,000 to 150,000 clones, about 80% of which appear only once. The CDR3 length is 14 residues. Germline values: CDR1 SNHLY, CDR2 FYNNEI. After removal of 8 bases from V and 2 bases from J, the junction contained 7 bases not matched to a gene. As for this clone: The antigen remains undetermined.

The TCR was taken from a man aged 40-49 years in good health and CMV-seronegative. V and J are TRBV2 and TRBJ2-3; 7 nucleotides align to TRBD1. What was sequenced was PBMCs. Here the CDR3 DNA reads TGTGCCAGCGGCCGGGACAGAACCACAGATACGCAGTATTTT. It codes for CASGRDRTTDTQYF.